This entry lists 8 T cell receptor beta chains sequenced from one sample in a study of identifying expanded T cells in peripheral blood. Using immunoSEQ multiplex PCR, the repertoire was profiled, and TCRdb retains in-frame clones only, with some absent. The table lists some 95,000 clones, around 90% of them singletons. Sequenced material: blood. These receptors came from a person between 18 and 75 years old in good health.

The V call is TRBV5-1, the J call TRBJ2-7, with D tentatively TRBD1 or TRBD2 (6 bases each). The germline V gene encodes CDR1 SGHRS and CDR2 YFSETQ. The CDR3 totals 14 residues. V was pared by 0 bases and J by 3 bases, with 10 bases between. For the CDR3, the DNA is TGCGCCAGCAGCTTGGGCAGGGGAGGCTACGAGCAGTACTTC. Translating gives CASSLGRGGYEQYF.

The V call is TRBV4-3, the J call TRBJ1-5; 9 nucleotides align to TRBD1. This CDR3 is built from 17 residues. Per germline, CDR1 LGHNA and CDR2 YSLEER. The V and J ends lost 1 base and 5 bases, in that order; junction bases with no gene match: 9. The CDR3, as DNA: TGCGCCAGCAGCCAAGGGACAGGGGCGATGGAGGATCAGCCCCAGCATTTT. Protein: CASSQGTGAMEDQPQHF.

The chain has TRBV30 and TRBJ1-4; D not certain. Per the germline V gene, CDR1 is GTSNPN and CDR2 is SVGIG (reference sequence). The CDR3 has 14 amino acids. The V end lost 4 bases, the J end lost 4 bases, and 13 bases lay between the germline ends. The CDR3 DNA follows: TGTGCCTGGAACCCCGGGGTGGATAATGAAAAACTGTTTTTT. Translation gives CAWNPGVDNEKLFF.

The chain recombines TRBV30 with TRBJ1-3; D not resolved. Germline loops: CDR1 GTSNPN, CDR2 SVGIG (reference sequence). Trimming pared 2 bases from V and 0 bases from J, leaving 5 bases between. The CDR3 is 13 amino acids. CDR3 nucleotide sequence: TGTGCCTGGAGTAAAATCTCTGGAAACACCATATATTTT. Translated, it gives CAWSKISGNTIYF.

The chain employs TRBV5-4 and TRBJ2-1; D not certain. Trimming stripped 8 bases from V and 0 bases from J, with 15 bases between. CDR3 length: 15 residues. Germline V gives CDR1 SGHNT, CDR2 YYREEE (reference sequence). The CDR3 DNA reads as TGTGCCAGAGCCCGATTTTTATACTCCTACAATGAGCAGTTCTTC. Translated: CARARFLYSYNEQFF.

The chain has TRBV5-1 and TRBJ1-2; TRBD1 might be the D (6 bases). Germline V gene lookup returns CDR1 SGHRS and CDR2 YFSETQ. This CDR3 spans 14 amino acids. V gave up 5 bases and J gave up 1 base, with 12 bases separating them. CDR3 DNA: TGCGCCAGCAGGCGAAGGACAGATAACTATGGCTACACCTTC. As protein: CASRRRTDNYGYTF.

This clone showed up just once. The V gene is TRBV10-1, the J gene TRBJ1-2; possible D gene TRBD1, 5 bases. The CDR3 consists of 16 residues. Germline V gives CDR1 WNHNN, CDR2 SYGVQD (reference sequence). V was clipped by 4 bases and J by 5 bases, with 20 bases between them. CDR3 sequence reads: CASSGIEGLSGYGYTF. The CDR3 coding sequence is TGCGCCAGCAGTGGGATAGAGGGTTTGTCAGGGTATGGCTACACCTTC.

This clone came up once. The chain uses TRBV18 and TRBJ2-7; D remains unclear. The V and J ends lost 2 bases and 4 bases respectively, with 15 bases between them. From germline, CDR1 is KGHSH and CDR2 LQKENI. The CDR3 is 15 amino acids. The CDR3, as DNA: TGTGCCAGCTCACCAGGGGAAGGTTCCATATACGAGCAGTACTTC. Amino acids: CASSPGEGSIYEQYF.